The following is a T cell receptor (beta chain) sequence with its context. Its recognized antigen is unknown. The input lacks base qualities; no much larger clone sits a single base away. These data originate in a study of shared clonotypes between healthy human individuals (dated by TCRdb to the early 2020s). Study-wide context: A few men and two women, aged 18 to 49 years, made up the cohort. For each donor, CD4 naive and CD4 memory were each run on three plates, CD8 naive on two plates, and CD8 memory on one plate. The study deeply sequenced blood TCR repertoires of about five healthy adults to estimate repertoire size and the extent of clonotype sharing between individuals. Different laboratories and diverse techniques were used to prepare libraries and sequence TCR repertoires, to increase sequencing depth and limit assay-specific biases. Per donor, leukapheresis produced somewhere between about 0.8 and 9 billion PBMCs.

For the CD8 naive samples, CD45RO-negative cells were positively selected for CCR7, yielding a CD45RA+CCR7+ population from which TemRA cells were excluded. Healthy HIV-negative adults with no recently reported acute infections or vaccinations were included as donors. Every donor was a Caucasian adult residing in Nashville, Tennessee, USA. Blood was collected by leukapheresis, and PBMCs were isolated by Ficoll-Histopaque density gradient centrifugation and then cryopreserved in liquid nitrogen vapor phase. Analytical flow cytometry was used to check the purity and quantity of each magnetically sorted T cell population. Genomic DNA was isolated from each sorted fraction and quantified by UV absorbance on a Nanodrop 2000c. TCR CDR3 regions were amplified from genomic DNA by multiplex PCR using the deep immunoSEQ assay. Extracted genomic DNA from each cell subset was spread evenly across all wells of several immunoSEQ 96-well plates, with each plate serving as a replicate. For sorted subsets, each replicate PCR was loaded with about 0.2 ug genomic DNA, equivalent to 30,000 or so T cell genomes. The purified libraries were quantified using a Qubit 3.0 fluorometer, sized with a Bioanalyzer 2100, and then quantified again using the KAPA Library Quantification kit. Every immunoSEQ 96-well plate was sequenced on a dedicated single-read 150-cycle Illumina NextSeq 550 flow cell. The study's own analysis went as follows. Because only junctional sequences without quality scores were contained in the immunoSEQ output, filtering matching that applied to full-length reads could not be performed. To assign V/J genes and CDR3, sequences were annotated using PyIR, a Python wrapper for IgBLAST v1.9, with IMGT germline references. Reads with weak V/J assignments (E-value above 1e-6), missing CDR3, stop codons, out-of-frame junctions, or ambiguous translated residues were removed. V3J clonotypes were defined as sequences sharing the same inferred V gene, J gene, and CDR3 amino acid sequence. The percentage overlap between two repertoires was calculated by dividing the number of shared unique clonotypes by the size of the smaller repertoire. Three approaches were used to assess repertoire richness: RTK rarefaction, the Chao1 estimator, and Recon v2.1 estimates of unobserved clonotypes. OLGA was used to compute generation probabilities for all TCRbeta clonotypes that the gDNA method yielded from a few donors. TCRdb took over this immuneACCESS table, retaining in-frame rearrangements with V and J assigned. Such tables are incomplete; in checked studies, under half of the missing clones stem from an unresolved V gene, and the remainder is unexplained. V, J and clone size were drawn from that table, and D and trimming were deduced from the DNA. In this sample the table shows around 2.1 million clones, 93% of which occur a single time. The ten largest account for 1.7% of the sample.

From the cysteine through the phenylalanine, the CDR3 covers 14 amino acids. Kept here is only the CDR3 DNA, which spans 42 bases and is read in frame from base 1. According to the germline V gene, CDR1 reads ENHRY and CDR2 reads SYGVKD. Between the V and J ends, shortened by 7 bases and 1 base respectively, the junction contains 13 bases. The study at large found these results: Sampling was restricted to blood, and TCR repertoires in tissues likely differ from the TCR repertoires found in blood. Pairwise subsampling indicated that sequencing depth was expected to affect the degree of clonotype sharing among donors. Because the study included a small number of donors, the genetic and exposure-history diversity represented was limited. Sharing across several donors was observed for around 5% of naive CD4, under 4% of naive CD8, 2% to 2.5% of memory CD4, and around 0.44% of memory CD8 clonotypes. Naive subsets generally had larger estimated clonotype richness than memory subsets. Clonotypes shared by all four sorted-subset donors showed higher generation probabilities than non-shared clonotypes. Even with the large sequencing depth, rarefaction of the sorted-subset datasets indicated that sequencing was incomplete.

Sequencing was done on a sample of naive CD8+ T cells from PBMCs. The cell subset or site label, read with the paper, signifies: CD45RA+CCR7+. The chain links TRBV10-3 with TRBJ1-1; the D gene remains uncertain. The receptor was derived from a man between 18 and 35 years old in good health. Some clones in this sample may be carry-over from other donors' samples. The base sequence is TGTGCCATCAAGGAGGGCAGGCGGAACACTGAAGCTTTCTTT. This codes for CAIKEGRRNTEAFF.